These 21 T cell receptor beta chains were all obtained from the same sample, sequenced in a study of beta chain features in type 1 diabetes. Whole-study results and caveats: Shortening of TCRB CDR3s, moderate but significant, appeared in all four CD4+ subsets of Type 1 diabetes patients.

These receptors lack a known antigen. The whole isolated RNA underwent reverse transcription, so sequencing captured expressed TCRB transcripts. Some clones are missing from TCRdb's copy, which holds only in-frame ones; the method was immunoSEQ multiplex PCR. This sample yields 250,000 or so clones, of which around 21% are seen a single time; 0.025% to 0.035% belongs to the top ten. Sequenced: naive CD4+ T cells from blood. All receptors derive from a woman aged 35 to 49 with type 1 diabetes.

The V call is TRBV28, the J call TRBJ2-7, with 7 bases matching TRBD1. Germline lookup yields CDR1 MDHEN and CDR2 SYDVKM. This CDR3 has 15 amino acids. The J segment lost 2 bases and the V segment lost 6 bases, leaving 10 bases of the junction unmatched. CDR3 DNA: TGTGCCAGCAGCCTACACCCGGACAGGACCTACGAGCAGTACTTC. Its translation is CASSLHPDRTYEQYF.

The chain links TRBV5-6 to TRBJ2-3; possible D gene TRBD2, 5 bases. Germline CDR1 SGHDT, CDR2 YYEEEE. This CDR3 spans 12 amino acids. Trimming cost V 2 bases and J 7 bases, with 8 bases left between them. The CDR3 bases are TGTGCCAGCAGCTTTGCGGGTTATACGCAGTATTTT. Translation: CASSFAGYTQYF. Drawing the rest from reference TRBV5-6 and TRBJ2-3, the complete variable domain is DAGVTQSPTHLIKTRGQQVTLRCSPKSGHDTVSWYQQALGQGPQFIFQYYEEEERQRGNFPDRFSGHQFPNYSSELNVNALLLGDSALYLCASSFAGYTQYFGPGTRLTVL.

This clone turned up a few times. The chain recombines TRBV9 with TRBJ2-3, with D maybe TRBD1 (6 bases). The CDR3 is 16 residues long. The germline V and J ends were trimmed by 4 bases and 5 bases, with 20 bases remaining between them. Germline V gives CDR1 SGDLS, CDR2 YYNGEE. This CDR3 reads CASSTLQGAQGDTQYF. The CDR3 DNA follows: TGTGCCAGCAGCACGCTACAGGGCGCGCAGGGAGATACGCAGTATTTT.

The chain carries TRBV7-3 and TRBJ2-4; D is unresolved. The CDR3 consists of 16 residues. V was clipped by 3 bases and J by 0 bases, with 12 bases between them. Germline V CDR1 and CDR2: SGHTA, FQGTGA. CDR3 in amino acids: CASSFPAQLAKNIQYF. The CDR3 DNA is TGTGCCAGCAGCTTTCCGGCACAGTTAGCCAAAAACATTCAGTACTTC.

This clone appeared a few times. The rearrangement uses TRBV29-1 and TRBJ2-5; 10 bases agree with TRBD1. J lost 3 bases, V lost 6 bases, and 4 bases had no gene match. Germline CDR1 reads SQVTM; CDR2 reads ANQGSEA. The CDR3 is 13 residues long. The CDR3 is CSVPGTGEETQYF. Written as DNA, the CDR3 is TGCAGCGTCCCCGGGACAGGGGAAGAGACCCAGTACTTC.

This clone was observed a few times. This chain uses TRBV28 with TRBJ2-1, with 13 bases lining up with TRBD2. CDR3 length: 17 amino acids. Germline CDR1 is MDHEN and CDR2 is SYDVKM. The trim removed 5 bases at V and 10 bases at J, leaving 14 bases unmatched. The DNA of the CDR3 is TGTGCCAGCAGTCCTGGACTAGCGGGAGTTACTCGGCTAGAGCAGTTCTTC. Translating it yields CASSPGLAGVTRLEQFF.

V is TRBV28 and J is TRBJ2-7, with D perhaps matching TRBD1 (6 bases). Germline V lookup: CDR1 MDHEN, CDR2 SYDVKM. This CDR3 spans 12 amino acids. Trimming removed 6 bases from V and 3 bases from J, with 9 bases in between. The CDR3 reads CASRTGLYEQYF. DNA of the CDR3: TGTGCCAGCAGGACAGGCCTCTACGAGCAGTACTTC.

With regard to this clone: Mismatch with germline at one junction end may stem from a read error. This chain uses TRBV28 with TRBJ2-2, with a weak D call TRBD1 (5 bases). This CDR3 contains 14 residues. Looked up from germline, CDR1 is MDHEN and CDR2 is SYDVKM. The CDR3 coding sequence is TGTGCCAGCAGTCCCTCAGGGAACGCCGGGGAGCTGTTTTTT. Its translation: CASSPSGNAGELFF.

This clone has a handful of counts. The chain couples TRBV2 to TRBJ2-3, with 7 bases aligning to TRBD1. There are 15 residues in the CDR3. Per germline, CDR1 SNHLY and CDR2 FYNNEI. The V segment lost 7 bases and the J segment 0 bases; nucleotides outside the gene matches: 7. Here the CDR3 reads CASNPDRASTDTQYF. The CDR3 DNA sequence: TGTGCCAGCAACCCCGACAGGGCGAGCACAGATACGCAGTATTTT.

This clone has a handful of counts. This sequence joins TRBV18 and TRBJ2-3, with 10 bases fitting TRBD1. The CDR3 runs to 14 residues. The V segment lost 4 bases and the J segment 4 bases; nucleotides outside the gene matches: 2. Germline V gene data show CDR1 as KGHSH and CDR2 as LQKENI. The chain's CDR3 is CASSLDRGPDTQYF. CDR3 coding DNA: TGTGCCAGCTCACTAGACAGGGGGCCAGATACGCAGTATTTT.

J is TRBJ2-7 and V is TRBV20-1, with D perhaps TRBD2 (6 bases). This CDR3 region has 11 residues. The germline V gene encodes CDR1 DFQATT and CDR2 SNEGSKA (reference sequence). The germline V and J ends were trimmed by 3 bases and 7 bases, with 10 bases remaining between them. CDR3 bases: TGCAGTGCTAGTCGGGGAGGAGAGCAGTACTTC. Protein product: CSASRGGEQYF.

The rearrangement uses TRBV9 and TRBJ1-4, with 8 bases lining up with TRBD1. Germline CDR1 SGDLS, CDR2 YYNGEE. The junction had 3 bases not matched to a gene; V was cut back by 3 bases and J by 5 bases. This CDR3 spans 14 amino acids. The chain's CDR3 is CASSGRQGNEKLFF. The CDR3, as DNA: TGTGCCAGCAGCGGAAGACAGGGGAATGAAAAACTGTTTTTT.

CDR3 sequence reads: CASSSPRDTYNEQFF. CDR3 DNA: TGTGCCAGCAGCTCGCCTCGGGACACATACAATGAGCAGTTCTTC. This chain connects TRBV5-4 to TRBJ2-1; weak D call: TRBD1 (6 bases). The CDR3 contains 15 residues. The germline V and J ends were trimmed by 3 bases and 4 bases, with 14 bases remaining between them. The germline CDR1 and CDR2 sequences are SGHNT and YYREEE (reference sequence).

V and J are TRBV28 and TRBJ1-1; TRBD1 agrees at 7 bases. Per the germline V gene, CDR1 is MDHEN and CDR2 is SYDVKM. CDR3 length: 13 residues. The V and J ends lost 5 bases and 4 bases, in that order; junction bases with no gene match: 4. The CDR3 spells CASSRQGVTEAFF. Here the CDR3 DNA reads TGTGCCAGCAGTCGACAGGGAGTCACTGAAGCTTTCTTT.

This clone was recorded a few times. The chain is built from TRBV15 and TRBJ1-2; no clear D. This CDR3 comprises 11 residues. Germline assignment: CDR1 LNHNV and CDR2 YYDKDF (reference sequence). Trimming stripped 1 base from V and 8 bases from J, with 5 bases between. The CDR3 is CATSRGGGYTF. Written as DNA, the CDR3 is TGTGCCACCAGCAGAGGAGGAGGCTACACCTTC.

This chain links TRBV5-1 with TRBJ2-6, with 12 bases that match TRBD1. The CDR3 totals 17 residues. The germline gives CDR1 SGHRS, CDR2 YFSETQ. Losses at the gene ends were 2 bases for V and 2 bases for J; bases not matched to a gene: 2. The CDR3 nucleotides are TGCGCCAGCAGCTTCCGGGACAGGGGGCCTGGGGCCAACGTCCTGACTTTC. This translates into CASSFRDRGPGANVLTF.

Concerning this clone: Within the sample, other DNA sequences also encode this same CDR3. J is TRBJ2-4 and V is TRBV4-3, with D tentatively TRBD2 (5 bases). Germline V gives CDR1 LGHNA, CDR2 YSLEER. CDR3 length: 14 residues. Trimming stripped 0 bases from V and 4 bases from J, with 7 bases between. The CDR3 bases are TGCGCCAGCAGCCAAGATGGCGGGAAAAACATTCAGTACTTC. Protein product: CASSQDGGKNIQYF.

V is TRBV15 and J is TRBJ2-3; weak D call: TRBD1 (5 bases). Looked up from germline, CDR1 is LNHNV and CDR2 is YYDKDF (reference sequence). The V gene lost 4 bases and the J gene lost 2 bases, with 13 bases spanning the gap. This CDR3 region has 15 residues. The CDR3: CATSKIDRDTDTQYF. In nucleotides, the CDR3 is TGTGCCACCAGCAAGATCGACAGAGACACAGATACGCAGTATTTT. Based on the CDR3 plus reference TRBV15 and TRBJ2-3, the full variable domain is DAMVIQNPRYQVTQFGKPVTLSCSQTLNHNVMYWYQQKSSQAPKLLFHYYDKDFNNEADTPDNFQSRRPNTSFCFLDIRSPGLGDTAMYLCATSKIDRDTDTQYFGPGTRLTVL.

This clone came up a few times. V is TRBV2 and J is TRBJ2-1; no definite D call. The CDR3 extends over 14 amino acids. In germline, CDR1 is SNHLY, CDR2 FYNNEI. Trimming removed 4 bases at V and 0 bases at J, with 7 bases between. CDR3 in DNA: TGTGCCAGCAGTGTTGGCCTCTCCTACAATGAGCAGTTCTTC. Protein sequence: CASSVGLSYNEQFF.

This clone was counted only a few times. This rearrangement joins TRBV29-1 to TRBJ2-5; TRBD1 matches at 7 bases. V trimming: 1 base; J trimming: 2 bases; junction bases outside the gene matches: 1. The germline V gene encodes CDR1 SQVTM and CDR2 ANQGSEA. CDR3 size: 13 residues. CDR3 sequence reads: CSVEGQGQETQYF. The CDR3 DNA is TGCAGCGTTGAAGGACAGGGACAAGAGACCCAGTACTTC.

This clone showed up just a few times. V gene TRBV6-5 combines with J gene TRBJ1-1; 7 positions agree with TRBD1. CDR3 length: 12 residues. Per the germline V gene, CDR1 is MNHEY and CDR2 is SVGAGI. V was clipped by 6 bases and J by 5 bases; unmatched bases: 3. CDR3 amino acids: CASSLRGTEAFF. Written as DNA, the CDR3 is TGTGCCAGCAGCCTCAGGGGGACTGAAGCTTTCTTT.